This is a list of T cell receptor beta chains from one sample in a study of a mutant IDH1 vaccine in newly diagnosed glioma. Their cognate antigens are unknown. Assay used: immunoSEQ multiplex PCR; TCRdb lists only in-frame clones, some missing. In the table there are tens of thousands of clones, about four fifths of which are singletons. Sequencing was performed on PBMCs, taken from a glioma patient whose treatment included an IDH1 peptide vaccine. The receptors were sampled from a woman aged 40-49 years with glioma. Some clones in this sample may be carry-over from other donors' samples. Both conserved end residues are part of each CDR3. D genes are given only for firm matches. Clone size is not always given. Where it is, it says once, few, many or a class for expanded clones.

j_call clone_size d_call v_call cdr3_aa cdr3_nt
TRBJ2-2 . . TRBV27 CASSTDGNTGELFF TGTGCCAGCAGTACCGACGGGAACACCGGGGAGCTGTTTTTT
TRBJ1-5 . . TRBV28 CASSFRGMRVGNQPQHF TGTGCCAGCAGTTTTCGGGGGATGAGGGTTGGCAATCAGCCCCAGCATTTT
TRBJ1-5 few . TRBV28 CASSGLGETDF TGTGCCAGCAGTGGCCTCGGGGAGACGGATTTT
TRBJ2-3 . . TRBV5-8 CASSLPGQGGDTQYF TGTGCCAGCAGCTTACCGGGGCAGGGCGGAGATACGCAGTATTTT
TRBJ2-3 . TRBD1 TRBV7-6 CASSLRTGADTQYF TGTGCCAGCAGCTTAAGGACAGGGGCAGATACGCAGTATTTT
TRBJ2-7 . TRBD1 TRBV5-4 CASSPRDRDFYEQYF TGTGCCAGCAGCCCCCGGGACAGGGACTTTTACGAGCAGTACTTC
TRBJ2-7 once . TRBV7-5 CVRGLAATYEQYF TGTGTCAGAGGCTTAGCGGCTACCTACGAGCAGTACTTC
TRBJ1-1 . . TRBV5-1 CASSSPPGTEAFF TGCGCCAGCAGCTCCCCGCCGGGCACTGAAGCTTTCTTT
TRBJ2-7 . . TRBV5-1 CASSPPLGQDEQYF TGCGCCAGCAGCCCCCCTCTAGGGCAGGACGAGCAGTACTTC
TRBJ2-2 . . TRBV5-1 CASSYDRLAGELFF TGCGCCAGCAGCTATGACAGGCTGGCCGGGGAGCTGTTTTTT
TRBJ2-7 . TRBD2 TRBV4-1 CASSQEGGSSGRRYEQYF TGCGCCAGCAGCCAAGAGGGTGGGAGTAGCGGGAGAAGATACGAGCAGTACTTC